Each of the 23 T cell receptor beta chains below was sequenced from the same sample in a study of T cell responses to AZD1222 COVID-19 vaccine (dated by TCRdb to about 2021). The library was produced with the immunoSEQ multiplex PCR assay. TCRdb retrieved this table from immuneACCESS and kept in-frame rearrangements only. Not all clones are present; in checked studies, unresolved V genes account for under half, and no reason is known for the remainder. Counted in this sample were some 250,000 clones; almost 95% of them appeared once. The top ten clones comprise roughly 0.51% of the sample. In light of the paper, this sample's time point label describes: about 28 days (+/-7) after the second vaccine dose. The specimen was peripheral blood, collected 28 days after the second AZD1222 dose. These receptors were collected from an adult who received the AZD1222 COVID-19 vaccine.

V is TRBV24-1 and J is TRBJ1-5; 10 bases align to TRBD1. The CDR3 is 16 amino acids. Germline V gene lookup returns CDR1 KGHDR and CDR2 SFDVKD. V gave up 2 bases and J gave up 4 bases; unmatched junction bases: 4. The CDR3 loop reads CATSDSDRGLNQPQHF. CDR3 in DNA: TGTGCCACCAGTGATTCCGACAGGGGGCTAAATCAGCCCCAGCATTTT.

V is TRBV6-5 and J is TRBJ1-2, with TRBD1 as a possible D gene (5 bases). Per germline, CDR1 MNHEY and CDR2 SVGAGI. Trimming left V 10 bases short and J 9 bases short, with 18 bases between. This CDR3 has 12 amino acids. CDR3 sequence: CATEQVYGSYTF. CDR3 nucleotide sequence: TGTGCCACCGAACAGGTATATGGAAGCTACACCTTC.

V usage is TRBV7-6 and J usage is TRBJ2-5; D remains unclear. CDR1 is SGHVS, CDR2 FNYEAQ, per germline. The V gene lost 2 bases and the J gene lost 5 bases, with 15 bases spanning the gap. The CDR3 totals 15 residues. CDR3 sequence (DNA): TGTGCCAGCAGCTTATCGCCGGGTATGAGGGAGACCCAGTACTTC. Residues: CASSLSPGMRETQYF.

The J gene is TRBJ2-1, the V gene TRBV28; tentatively, D is TRBD1 or TRBD2 (5 bases each). Trimming pared 6 bases from V and 1 base from J, leaving 7 bases between. This CDR3 contains 13 residues. Germline V gives CDR1 MDHEN, CDR2 SYDVKM. The CDR3 DNA reads TGTGCCAGCAGAGGGGAGTCCTACAATGAGCAGTTCTTC. Translated: CASRGESYNEQFF.

The chain combines TRBV25-1 with TRBJ1-2; D not resolved. Germline CDR1 is MGHDK and CDR2 is SYGVNS. There are 13 residues in the CDR3. V lost 1 base and J 4 bases, leaving 7 bases between the germline ends. The CDR3 spells CASSEWAFYGYTF. CDR3 nucleotides: TGTGCCAGCAGTGAATGGGCGTTCTATGGCTACACCTTC.

The chain is built from TRBV6-6 and TRBJ1-2; a weak D match, TRBD1 (5 bases). Germline loops: CDR1 MNHNY, CDR2 SVGAGI (reference sequence). The V and J ends lost 0 bases and 6 bases respectively, with 11 bases between them. The CDR3 runs 14 residues. The CDR3 sequence: CASSYSRDVHGYTF. CDR3 coding DNA: TGTGCCAGCAGTTACTCCCGGGACGTCCATGGCTACACCTTC.

This rearrangement joins TRBV9 to TRBJ1-2, with 10 bases that match TRBD1. CDR1 is SGDLS and CDR2 is YYNGEE in the germline V gene. The length of the CDR3 is 15 residues. Trimming cost V 3 bases and J 8 bases; bases outside gene matches: 10. CDR3 residues: CASSAYTGTGDGYTF. The CDR3 nucleotides read TGTGCCAGCAGCGCGTATACCGGGACAGGGGACGGCTACACCTTC.

The chain carries TRBV28 and TRBJ1-6; TRBD1 agrees at 7 bases. V shed 3 bases and J 7 bases; nucleotides not matched to a gene: 3. Germline loops: CDR1 MDHEN, CDR2 SYDVKM. The CDR3 sequence is 14 residues long. The CDR3 coding sequence is TGTGCCAGCAGTTTGACAGGGTCGAATTCACCCCTCCACTTT. Translating it yields CASSLTGSNSPLHF.

Remarks on this clone: Lacking the conserved final phenylalanine or tryptophan, this CDR3 likely reflects a read error. Because the CDR3's place on the DNA is in doubt, the DNA is left out and the CDR3 is given as listed by TCRdb. This rearrangement joins TRBV21-1 to TRBJ2-7; the table's D call of TRBD1 was not tested on the DNA. TRBV21-1 is noted as a pseudogene. A total of 13 residues make up the CDR3, ends included. The CDR3 region is CASSTPGQASLAR.

This sequence joins TRBV11-2 and TRBJ2-6, with D possibly being TRBD1 (6 bases). V gave up 4 bases and J gave up 1 base, with 11 bases separating them. Germline V gene data show CDR1 as SGHAT and CDR2 as FQNNGV. This CDR3 has 16 amino acids. DNA for the CDR3: TGTGCCAGCAGCTCCGGGACACTTTCTGGGGCCAACGTCCTGACTTTC. Its protein product is CASSSGTLSGANVLTF.

V gene TRBV27 combines with J gene TRBJ1-5, with D unclear. Trimming took 2 bases from V and 5 from J, leaving 13 bases between them. Germline-derived CDR1 and CDR2 are MNHEY and SMNVEV (reference sequence). The CDR3 contains 15 residues. The CDR3 region has the DNA TGTGCCAGCAGTTTAGAGGGAGGTAGTGATCAGCCCCAGCATTTT. Residues: CASSLEGGSDQPQHF.

The gene calls are TRBV28 and TRBJ2-1; D possibly matches TRBD1 or TRBD2 (5 bases each). V lost 5 bases and J lost 15, with 20 bases in between. Germline lookup yields CDR1 MDHEN and CDR2 SYDVKM. The CDR3 runs to 13 residues. CDR3 sequence (DNA): TGTGCCAGCAGTGTCCACCCCCTCGGGACCCTGTTCTTC. Residues: CASSVHPLGTLFF.

This chain uses TRBV10-3 with TRBJ2-6; maybe TRBD2 (5 bases). The ends were cut back, 5 bases at V and 2 bases at J, with 10 bases in the middle. This CDR3 region has 15 residues. Germline lookup yields CDR1 ENHRY and CDR2 SYGVKD. CDR3 sequence: CAISYGDAGANVLTF. For the CDR3, the DNA is TGTGCCATCAGTTACGGGGATGCTGGGGCCAACGTCCTGACTTTC.

The genes are TRBV30 and TRBJ1-1; TRBD1 aligns across 7 bases. The V gene end was trimmed by 5 bases and the J gene end by 3 bases; junction bases not matched to a gene: 9. Germline lookup yields CDR1 GTSNPN and CDR2 SVGIG (reference sequence). The length of the CDR3 is 14 residues. The CDR3 sequence is CAWPSQGTYTEAFF. DNA for the CDR3: TGTGCCTGGCCCTCACAGGGGACCTACACTGAAGCTTTCTTT. The variable domain in full, with the rest retrieved from reference TRBV30 and TRBJ1-1, is SQTIHQWPATLVQPVGSPLSLECTVEGTSNPNLYWYRQAAGRGLQLLFYSVGIGQISSEVPQNLSASRPQDRQFILSSKKLLLSDSGFYLCAWPSQGTYTEAFFGQGTRLTVV.

This chain connects TRBV2 to TRBJ2-2; 8 bases match TRBD2. The CDR3 sequence is 12 residues long. V dropped 8 bases and J dropped 5; count of bases not matched to a gene: 1. In germline, CDR1 is SNHLY, CDR2 FYNNEI. The CDR3 sequence: CASQRGTGELFF. CDR3 bases: TGTGCCAGCCAGCGGGGGACCGGGGAGCTGTTTTTT.

The gene calls are TRBV27 and TRBJ2-7; D might be TRBD1 (5 bases). The CDR3 length is 14 residues. V was shortened by 0 bases and J by 2 bases, with 8 bases between the two germline ends. The germline CDR1 and CDR2 sequences are MNHEY and SMNVEV (reference sequence). The CDR3 bases are TGTGCCAGCAGTTTATCCAGGGCCGCCTACGAGCAGTACTTC. Its translation is CASSLSRAAYEQYF.

The chain joins TRBV5-1 to TRBJ2-7, with D possibly being TRBD2 (5 bases). Trimming cost V 3 bases and J 3 bases, with 10 bases left between them. Looked up from germline, CDR1 is SGHRS and CDR2 is YFSETQ. The CDR3 covers 13 residues. The CDR3 coding sequence is TGCGCCAGCAGCTGGCCGGGGAGCTACGAGCAGTACTTC. It is translated as CASSWPGSYEQYF.

The chain links TRBV5-1 to TRBJ1-5; tentative D call: TRBD1 (6 bases). The CDR3 sequence is 15 residues long. CDR1 SGHRS and CDR2 YFSETQ come from the germline V gene. V was shortened by 4 bases and J by 0 bases, with 11 bases between the two germline ends. CDR3 sequence: CASSEQGYSNQPQHF. The CDR3, as DNA: TGCGCCAGCAGCGAACAGGGATATAGCAATCAGCCCCAGCATTTT.

In regard to this clone: Compared with germline, one end of the junction differs, possibly owing to a read error. The V call is TRBV29-1, the J call TRBJ1-2; D not certain. The CDR3 contains 9 residues. CDR1 is SQVTM, CDR2 ANQGSEA, per germline. DNA of the CDR3: TGCAGCCTTGATTATGGCTACACCTTC. It yields the protein CSLDYGYTF.

This chain uses TRBV28 with TRBJ2-6; D remains unclear. Germline V lookup: CDR1 MDHEN, CDR2 SYDVKM. This CDR3 is built from 15 residues. The germline V and J ends were trimmed by 3 bases and 2 bases, with 8 bases remaining between them. CDR3 nucleotides: TGTGCCAGCAGTTTCCCAGCTGCTGGGGCCAACGTCCTGACTTTC. Protein sequence: CASSFPAAGANVLTF.

This clone was counted a few times. This chain uses TRBV27 with TRBJ1-1, with 9 bases lining up with TRBD1. V lost 6 bases, J lost 7 bases, and 6 bases stayed unmatched. CDR1 is MNHEY and CDR2 is SMNVEV in the germline V gene (reference sequence). This CDR3 comprises 13 residues. The CDR3 coding sequence is TGTGCCAGCAGCCGACAGGGGGTAAATGAAGCTTTCTTT. It is translated as CASSRQGVNEAFF.

This clone was recorded only once. A read error may account for a junction end that differs from germline. The V and J genes are TRBV29-1 and TRBJ1-3, with D perhaps matching TRBD1 (5 bases). CDR1 is SQVTM, CDR2 ANQGSEA, per germline. This CDR3 is built from 12 residues. CDR3 coding DNA: TGCAGCGTGGAGTTCGGGGGAAGCACCATATATTTT. It specifies CSVEFGGSTIYF.

The rearrangement links TRBV29-1 to TRBJ2-7; TRBD1 might be the D (6 bases). Germline V CDR1 and CDR2: SQVTM, ANQGSEA. The CDR3 has 12 residues. Deletions cut 4 bases from V and 0 bases from J, with 7 bases between. As DNA, the CDR3 is TGCAGCGTTGGGACAGCCTCCTACGAGCAGTACTTC. Amino acid sequence: CSVGTASYEQYF.